The rows below give T cell receptor beta chains drawn from one sample of a study of shared clonotypes between healthy human individuals. Assay: immunoSEQ multiplex PCR; the TCRdb copy retains only in-frame clones and omits some. The profile shows roughly 1,000,000 clones, 70% to 80% of them singletons. Sequencing used memory CD4+ T cells from PBMCs. The receptors were gathered from a man in his late teens or twenties in good health. Some clones in this sample may be carry-over from other donors' samples. CDR3s include the opening cysteine and the closing phenylalanine or tryptophan. The order of the fields is V gene, D gene, clone size, J gene, CDR3 DNA, CDR3 protein. D genes are given only for firm matches. The size field is filled for only some rows; it gives once, few, many or a size class.

V: TRBV14; D: .; size: .; J: TRBJ1-2; DNA: TGTGCCAGCAGCCTGACCATGGGGTATGGCTACACCTTC; CDR3: CASSLTMGYGYTF
V: TRBV7-2; D: .; size: .; J: TRBJ2-7; DNA: TGTGCCAGCAGCTTTCACACGGCCGACATCCCCTACGAGCAGTACTTC; CDR3: CASSFHTADIPYEQYF
V: TRBV15; D: .; size: .; J: TRBJ1-2; DNA: TGTGCCACCAGCAGAACCCTAGGGGACTATGGCTACACCTTC; CDR3: CATSRTLGDYGYTF
V: TRBV20-1; D: .; size: .; J: TRBJ1-2; DNA: TGCAGTGCTAGACCCGAAGGTGGCTACACCTTC; CDR3: CSARPEGGYTF
V: TRBV11-2; D: .; size: .; J: TRBJ2-3; DNA: TGTGCCAGCATCTTAGACGCAGATACGCAGTATTTT; CDR3: CASILDADTQYF
V: TRBV6-5; D: .; size: .; J: TRBJ2-5; DNA: TGTGCCAGCGGAGAAGAGGAGACCCAGTACTTC; CDR3: CASGEEETQYF
V: TRBV4-1; D: .; size: .; J: TRBJ1-4; DNA: TGCGCCAGCAGCCAAGGCCAAGGCTTTAATGAAAAACTGTTTTTT; CDR3: CASSQGQGFNEKLFF
V: TRBV29-1; D: TRBD1; size: .; J: TRBJ1-2; DNA: TGCAGCGTTGGCCCCCCAACAGGGGCCTATGGCTACACCTTC; CDR3: CSVGPPTGAYGYTF
V: TRBV18; D: TRBD1; size: .; J: TRBJ1-5; DNA: TGTGCCAGCTCAACTGGGACAGGGCAGGGGCAGCCCCAGCATTTT; CDR3: CASSTGTGQGQPQHF
V: TRBV5-4; D: TRBD2; size: .; J: TRBJ2-1; DNA: TGTGCCATCACCCTAGCGGGAGGGGGATACAATGAGCAGTTCTTC; CDR3: CAITLAGGGYNEQFF
V: TRBV18; D: .; size: .; J: TRBJ1-1; DNA: TGTGCCAGCTCACCATCCCGGGCCGGCGTCAGAAACACTGAAGCTTTCTTT; CDR3: CASSPSRAGVRNTEAFF
V: TRBV27; D: TRBD1; size: .; J: TRBJ1-1; DNA: TGTGCCAGCAGTCCTTCCCGGACAGGCCCGAACACTGAAGCTTTCTTT; CDR3: CASSPSRTGPNTEAFF
V: TRBV9; D: .; size: .; J: TRBJ2-1; DNA: TGTGCCAGCAGCGTATCCAGCGGAGGGGACAATGAGCAGTTCTTC; CDR3: CASSVSSGGDNEQFF
V: TRBV18; D: .; size: .; J: TRBJ2-5; DNA: TGTGCCAGCTCACCACCCTGGGCCGGGACTCGAGAGACCCAGTACTTC; CDR3: CASSPPWAGTRETQYF
V: TRBV2; D: TRBD1; size: .; J: TRBJ1-4; DNA: TGTGCCAGCAGTGAAAGGGGGCGCGATTTTGAAAAACTGTTTTTT; CDR3: CASSERGRDFEKLFF
V: TRBV30; D: TRBD2; size: few; J: TRBJ2-7; DNA: TGTGCCTGGAGGCCCTGGCGGGAGGGCCGCGAGCAGTACTTC; CDR3: CAWRPWREGREQYF
V: TRBV7-3; D: .; size: .; J: TRBJ1-3; DNA: TGTGCCAGCAGCTTAAATAGTCCAGGGACTGGAAACACCATATATTTT; CDR3: CASSLNSPGTGNTIYF
V: TRBV5-1; D: .; size: few; J: TRBJ1-1; DNA: TGCGCCAGCACCCCGGGGGACAACTCTGAAGCTTTCTTT; CDR3: CASTPGDNSEAFF
V: TRBV7-9; D: .; size: .; J: TRBJ2-1; DNA: TGTGCCAGCAGCCCACGGACACCTAAAAGCTCCTACAATGAGCAGTTCTTC; CDR3: CASSPRTPKSSYNEQFF
V: TRBV5-5; D: .; size: .; J: TRBJ1-2; DNA: TGTGCCAGCAGCCAGGACGGCCTGACCTATGGCTACACCTTC; CDR3: CASSQDGLTYGYTF
V: TRBV20-1; D: .; size: .; J: TRBJ2-1; DNA: TGCAGTGCTAGTGCCGATGAGCAGTTCTTC; CDR3: CSASADEQFF
V: TRBV20-1; D: .; size: few; J: TRBJ1-4; DNA: TGCAGTGCTTATAACGGAGAAAAACTGTTTTTT; CDR3: CSAYNGEKLFF
V: TRBV29-1; D: .; size: .; J: TRBJ2-5; DNA: TGCAGCGTGCGGAGGGGCGTTGAGACCCAGTACTTC; CDR3: CSVRRGVETQYF
V: TRBV5-4; D: TRBD2; size: .; J: TRBJ2-1; DNA: TGTGCCAGCAGCTTGACTAGCGGGAGTTCGGGCTATGAGCAGTTCTTC; CDR3: CASSLTSGSSGYEQFF